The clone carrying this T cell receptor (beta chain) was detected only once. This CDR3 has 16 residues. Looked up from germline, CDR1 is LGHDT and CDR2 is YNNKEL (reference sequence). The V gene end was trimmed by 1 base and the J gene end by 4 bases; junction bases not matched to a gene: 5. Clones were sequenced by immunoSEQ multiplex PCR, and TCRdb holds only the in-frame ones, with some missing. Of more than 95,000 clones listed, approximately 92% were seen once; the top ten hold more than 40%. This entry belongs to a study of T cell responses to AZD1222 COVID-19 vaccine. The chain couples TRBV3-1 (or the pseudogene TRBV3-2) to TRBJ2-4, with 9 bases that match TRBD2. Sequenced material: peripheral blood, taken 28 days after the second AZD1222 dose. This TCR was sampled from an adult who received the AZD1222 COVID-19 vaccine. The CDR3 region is CASSQVWTSDKNIQYF. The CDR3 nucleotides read TGTGCCAGCAGCCAAGTCTGGACTAGCGATAAAAACATTCAGTACTTC.